This T cell receptor beta chain was recovered during a study of shared clonotypes between healthy human individuals. Assay runs were performed at deep level. Data came from immunoSEQ multiplex PCR; TCRdb stores just in-frame clones and leaves some out. Here the sample spans about 600,000 clones, roughly 79% being singletons. Healthy HIV-negative adults without recent acute infections or vaccinations served as donors. Germline CDR1 reads SGHRS; CDR2 reads YFSETQ. CDR3 length: 16 residues. V gave up 4 bases and J gave up 7 bases, with 23 bases separating them. This clone occurred many times. V usage is TRBV5-1 and J usage is TRBJ1-1; tentatively, D is TRBD1 (6 bases). Sequenced sample: PBMCs. This TCR came from a middle-aged woman in good health. Some clones in this sample may be carry-over from other donors' samples. The DNA for the CDR3 is TGCGCCAGCAGCCCAATGAGTGGGGGCAAGGATGGTGAAGCTTTCTTT. Translation gives CASSPMSGGKDGEAFF.